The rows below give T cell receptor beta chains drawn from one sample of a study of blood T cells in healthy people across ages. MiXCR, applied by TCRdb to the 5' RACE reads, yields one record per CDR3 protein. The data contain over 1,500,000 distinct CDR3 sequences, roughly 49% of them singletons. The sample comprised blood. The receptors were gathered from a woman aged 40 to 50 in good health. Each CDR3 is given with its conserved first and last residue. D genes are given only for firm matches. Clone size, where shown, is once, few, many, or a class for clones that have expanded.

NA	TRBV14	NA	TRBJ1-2	CASSPGRSYSYTF	TGTGCCAGCAGCCCGGGGAGAAGCTATAGCTACACCTTC
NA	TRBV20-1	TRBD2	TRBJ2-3	CSARDGGSTGTQYF	TGCAGTGCTAGGGACGGCGGGAGCACAGGTACGCAGTATTTT
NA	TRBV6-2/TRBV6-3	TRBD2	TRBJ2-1	CASSYPRASGGAVIYEQFF	TGTGCCAGCAGTTACCCCCGGGCTAGCGGGGGGGCCGTGATATATGAGCAGTTCTTC
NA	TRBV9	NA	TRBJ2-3	CASSADSEHTDTQYF	TGTGCCAGCAGCGCCGACAGCGAGCACACAGATACGCAGTATTTT
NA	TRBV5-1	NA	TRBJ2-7	CASTPGVQNEQYF	TGCGCCAGCACCCCCGGGGTTCAGAATGAGCAGTACTTC
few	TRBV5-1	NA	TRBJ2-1	CASSIGQWANNEQFF	TGCGCCAGCAGCATCGGACAGTGGGCCAACAATGAGCAGTTCTTC
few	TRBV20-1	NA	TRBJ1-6	CSEAYLHANSPLHF	TGCAGTGAGGCGTACTTACACGCAAATTCACCCCTCCACTTT
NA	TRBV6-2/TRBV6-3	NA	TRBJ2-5	CASSYSRSSQYF	TGTGCCAGCAGTTACTCCCGGAGCTCCCAGTACTTC
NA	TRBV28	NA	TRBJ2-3	CASEGDVDADTQYF	TGTGCTTCTGAGGGGGACGTAGATGCAGATACGCAGTATTTT
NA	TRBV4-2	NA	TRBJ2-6	CASSQENAGANVLTF	TGTGCCAGCAGCCAAGAGAATGCTGGGGCCAACGTCCTGACTTTC
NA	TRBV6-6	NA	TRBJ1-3	CASSYDRTIYF	TGTGCCAGCAGTTACGACAGGACAATATATTTT
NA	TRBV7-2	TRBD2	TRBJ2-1	CASSSSKTSGGINEQFF	TGTGCCAGCAGCTCATCTAAGACTAGCGGGGGTATCAATGAGCAGTTCTTC
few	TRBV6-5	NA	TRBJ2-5	CASSYSSEQETQYF	TGTGCCAGCAGTTATAGCTCGGAGCAAGAGACCCAGTACTTC
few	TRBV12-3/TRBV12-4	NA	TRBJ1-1	CASSLLGDTEAFF	TGTGCCAGCAGTTTGTTAGGGGACACTGAAGCTTTCTTT
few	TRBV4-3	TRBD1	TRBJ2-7	CASSHHPTWTGSGEQYF	TGCGCCAGCAGCCACCATCCCACCTGGACAGGGTCTGGCGAGCAGTACTTC
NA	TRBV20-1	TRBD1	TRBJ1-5	CSAAARGWGSNQPQHF	TGCAGTGCGGCAGCCAGGGGGTGGGGAAGCAATCAGCCCCAGCATTTT
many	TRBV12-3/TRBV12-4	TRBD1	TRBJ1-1	CASSRQGNTEAFF	TGTGCCAGCAGTCGACAGGGGAACACTGAAGCTTTCTTT
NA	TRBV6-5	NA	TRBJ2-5	CASSYPLGGPEETQYF	TGTGCCAGCAGTTACCCTTTGGGGGGGCCCGAAGAGACCCAGTACTTC
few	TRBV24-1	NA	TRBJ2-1	CATARDSYNEQFF	TGTGCCACCGCGAGGGACTCCTACAATGAGCAGTTCTTC
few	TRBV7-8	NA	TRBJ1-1	CASSTSSTRGGNTEAFF	TGTGCCAGCAGCACCTCCTCCACTAGAGGCGGGAACACTGAAGCTTTCTTT
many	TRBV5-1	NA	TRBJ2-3	CASSLGGQSTDTQYF	TGCGCCAGCAGCTTAGGTGGACAGAGCACAGATACGCAGTATTTT
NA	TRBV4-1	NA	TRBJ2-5	CASSHPPEGETQYF	TGCGCCAGCAGCCATCCCCCGGAAGGCGAGACCCAGTACTTC
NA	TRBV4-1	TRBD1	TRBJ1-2	CASSQQIGQGSLIYGYTF	TGCGCCAGCAGCCAACAGATCGGACAGGGAAGCTTAATCTATGGCTACACCTTC
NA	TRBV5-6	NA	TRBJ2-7	CASSYRTRVYEQYF	TGTGCCAGCAGCTACCGAACACGGGTCTACGAGCAGTACTTC